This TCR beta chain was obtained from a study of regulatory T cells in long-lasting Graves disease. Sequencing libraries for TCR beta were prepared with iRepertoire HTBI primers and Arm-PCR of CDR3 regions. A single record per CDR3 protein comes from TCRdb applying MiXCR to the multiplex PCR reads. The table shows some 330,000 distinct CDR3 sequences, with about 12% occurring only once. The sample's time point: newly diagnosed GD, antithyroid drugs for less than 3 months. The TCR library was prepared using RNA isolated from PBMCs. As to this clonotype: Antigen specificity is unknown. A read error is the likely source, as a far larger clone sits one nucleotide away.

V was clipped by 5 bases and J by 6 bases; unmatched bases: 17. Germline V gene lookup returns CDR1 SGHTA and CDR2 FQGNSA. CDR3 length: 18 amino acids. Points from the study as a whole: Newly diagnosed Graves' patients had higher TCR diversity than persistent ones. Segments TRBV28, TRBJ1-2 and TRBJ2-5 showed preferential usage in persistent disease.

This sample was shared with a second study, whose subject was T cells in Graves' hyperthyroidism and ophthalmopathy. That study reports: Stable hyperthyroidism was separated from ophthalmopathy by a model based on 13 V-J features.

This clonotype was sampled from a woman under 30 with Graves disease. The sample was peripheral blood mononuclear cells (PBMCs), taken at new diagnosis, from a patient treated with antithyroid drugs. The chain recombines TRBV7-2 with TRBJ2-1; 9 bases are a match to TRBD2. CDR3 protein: CASSPGRGWAGGANEQFF. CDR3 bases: TGTGCCAGCAGCCCGGGAAGAGGCTGGGCGGGAGGGGCCAATGAGCAGTTCTTC.